The 12 T cell receptor beta chains presented below share a single source sample, sequenced in a study of shared clonotypes between healthy human individuals. Naive CD8 cells lacked CD45RO and underwent positive selection for CCR7, leaving out terminally differentiated effector memory CD45RA+ cells. Clones were read by immunoSEQ multiplex PCR, and TCRdb kept only the in-frame ones, dropping some. The sample comprises some 2.1 million clones, roughly 95% of which are singletons, and less than 2% rests with the top ten. Sequencing input: naive CD8+ T cells from PBMCs. These receptors were taken from a man between 18 and 35 years old in good health. Some clones in this sample may be carry-over from other donors' samples.

With respect to this clone: Other nucleotide sequences from this sample produce the same CDR3. V gene TRBV13 combines with J gene TRBJ2-7; the D is unclear. Trimming removed 0 bases from V and 3 bases from J, with 3 bases in between. Germline CDR1 PRHDT, CDR2 FYEKMQ (reference sequence). This CDR3 contains 12 residues. The CDR3 is CASSLGRYEQYF. For the CDR3, the DNA is TGTGCCAGCAGCTTAGGCCGCTACGAGCAGTACTTC.

The chain joins TRBV2 to TRBJ2-2, with 7 bases matching TRBD1. Germline V gene lookup returns CDR1 SNHLY and CDR2 FYNNEI. This CDR3 comprises 14 residues. J gave up 4 bases and V 8 bases, and 7 bases lay outside the gene matches. CDR3 coding DNA: TGTGCCAGCGCAGACAGGGAACCCACCGGGGAGCTGTTTTTT. Translating it yields CASADREPTGELFF. The whole variable domain, remainder taken from reference TRBV2 and TRBJ2-2, is EPEVTQTPSHQVTQMGQEVILRCVPISNHLYFYWYRQILGQKVEFLVSFYNNEISEKSEIFDDQFSVERPDGSNFTLKIRSTKLEDSAMYFCASADREPTGELFFGEGSRLTVL.

The V call is TRBV6-1, the J call TRBJ2-7; the D call may be TRBD1 or TRBD2 (5 bases each). The V and J ends lost 2 bases and 0 bases respectively, with 11 bases between them. The CDR3 is 15 amino acids. Germline CDR1 is MNHNS and CDR2 is SASEGT. CDR3 coding DNA: TGTGCCAGCAGTGAAACGGGGCTGGTCTCCTACGAGCAGTACTTC. Amino acid sequence: CASSETGLVSYEQYF.

With respect to this clone: This sample also contains other DNA sequences that code for the same CDR3. DNA for the CDR3: TGTGCCAGCTCACCGGGTGACAGGGGCTCCTACGAGCAGTACTTC. Translated: CASSPGDRGSYEQYF. V is TRBV18 and J is TRBJ2-7, with 8 bases that match TRBD1. Trimming at V came to 3 bases and at J to 0 bases, leaving 4 bases not matched to a gene. The germline V gene has CDR1 KGHSH and CDR2 LQKENI. This CDR3 spans 15 amino acids.

The rearrangement uses TRBV10-3 and TRBJ2-1, with 10 nucleotides matching TRBD2. The junction had 13 bases not matched to a gene; V was cut back by 7 bases and J by 10 bases. In germline, CDR1 is ENHRY, CDR2 SYGVKD. The CDR3 loop spans 15 amino acids. The chain's CDR3 is CAITEGLAGVGEQFF. The DNA of the CDR3 is TGTGCCATCACCGAGGGGCTAGCGGGAGTGGGCGAGCAGTTCTTC.

The rearrangement joins TRBV4-3 to TRBJ1-4, with D unresolved. V shed 1 base and J shed 5 bases, with 11 bases lying between them. The CDR3 extends over 15 amino acids. Germline V gene sequence: CDR1 LGHNA, CDR2 YSLEER. The CDR3 sequence: CASSQVMKENEKLFF. CDR3 nucleotide sequence: TGCGCCAGCAGCCAAGTCATGAAGGAGAATGAAAAACTGTTTTTT.

The J gene is TRBJ2-6, the V gene TRBV28, with D possibly called TRBD1 or TRBD2 (6 bases each). The V gene's germline CDR1 is MDHEN and CDR2 SYDVKM. The CDR3 consists of 18 residues. V lost 5 bases, J lost 0 bases, and 17 bases lay in between. The CDR3 spells CASSDPRGHLSGANVLTF. CDR3 DNA: TGTGCCAGCAGTGACCCCCGGGGGCACCTCTCTGGGGCCAACGTCCTGACTTTC. The complete variable domain, with remaining parts taken from reference TRBV28 and TRBJ2-6, reads DVKVTQSSRYLVKRTGEKVFLECVQDMDHENMFWYRQDPGLGLRLIYFSYDVKMKEKGDIPEGYSVSREKKERFSLILESASTNQTSMYLCASSDPRGHLSGANVLTFGAGSRLTVL.

This sequence joins TRBV4-3 and TRBJ2-5; TRBD2 is a possible D gene (5 bases). The length of the CDR3 is 17 residues. Germline V CDR1 and CDR2: LGHNA, YSLEER. Trimming pared 0 bases from V and 3 bases from J, leaving 17 bases between. CDR3 residues: CASSQEMVPPGKETQYF. As DNA, the CDR3 is TGCGCCAGCAGCCAAGAGATGGTCCCCCCCGGGAAAGAGACCCAGTACTTC.

V usage is TRBV10-1 and J usage is TRBJ2-7; D is possibly TRBD2 (7 bases). Germline lookup yields CDR1 WNHNN and CDR2 SYGVQD (reference sequence). This CDR3 region has 15 residues. Between the trimmed V and J ends, which lost 0 bases and 7 bases, there was a span of 16 bases. In DNA form, the CDR3 reads TGCGCCAGCAGTGAGTCGGGCGGGAGAGGGGGGGAGCAGTACTTC. Encoded protein: CASSESGGRGGEQYF.

The rearrangement links TRBV11-2 to TRBJ2-7; TRBD2 agrees at 10 bases. Per germline, CDR1 SGHAT and CDR2 FQNNGV. This CDR3 spans 15 amino acids. The V and J ends lost 0 bases and 4 bases, in that order; junction bases with no gene match: 3. CDR3 amino acids: CASSLETSGMYEQYF. The CDR3 nucleotides read TGTGCCAGCAGCTTAGAAACTAGCGGGATGTACGAGCAGTACTTC.

The sample holds a few counts of this clone. V is TRBV27 and J is TRBJ1-5, with 10 bases fitting TRBD1. Losses at the gene ends were 7 bases for V and 7 bases for J; bases not matched to a gene: 22. The germline V gene encodes CDR1 MNHEY and CDR2 SMNVEV (reference sequence). This CDR3 spans 19 amino acids. CDR3 protein: CASTMRVRTGGLWRQPQHF. As DNA, the CDR3 is TGTGCCAGCACTATGAGGGTGCGGACAGGGGGTTTATGGAGGCAGCCCCAGCATTTT.

The chain combines TRBV25-1 with TRBJ2-1; 11 bases fit TRBD1. The V and J ends lost 0 bases and 2 bases, in that order; junction bases with no gene match: 6. The CDR3 runs 18 residues. Germline V gene lookup returns CDR1 MGHDK and CDR2 SYGVNS. CDR3 sequence (DNA): TGTGCCAGCAGTGAATATGGGACAGGGGGGCCAACCTACAATGAGCAGTTCTTC. Translation: CASSEYGTGGPTYNEQFF.